The next 13 T cell receptor beta chains were all read from a single sample in a study of T-cell memory formation after mild COVID-19. TCRdb analysed the 5' RACE reads with MiXCR anew, one entry per CDR3 protein. The data show some 320,000 distinct CDR3 sequences, with 15% seen just once and approximately 20% held by the top ten. The sample consisted of PBMCs or a T cell subset sorted from them (not recorded which). All receptors derive from a man aged 18 to 29 who had mild COVID-19 (a few samples of this study predate the infection). Cell type and time point are not known.

The chain links TRBV5-1 to TRBJ1-4; D is ambiguous. There are 13 residues in the CDR3. Germline V lookup: CDR1 SGHRS, CDR2 YFSETQ. Deletions cut 0 bases from V and 6 bases from J, with 6 bases between. The CDR3 spells CASSLDGDEKLFF. Written as DNA, the CDR3 is TGCGCCAGCAGCTTGGATGGAGATGAAAAACTGTTTTTT.

The table lists this clonotype with a few counts. The rearrangement links TRBV6-6 to TRBJ2-2; 7 bases line up with TRBD1. This CDR3 comprises 16 residues. J gave up 4 bases and V 5 bases, and 10 bases lay outside the gene matches. The V gene's germline CDR1 is MNHNY and CDR2 SVGAGI (reference sequence). The DNA for the CDR3 is TGTGCCAGCAGTCCCTCCTTTTCAGGGGGCACCGGGGAGCTGTTTTTT. Its protein is CASSPSFSGGTGELFF.

This clonotype was picked up many times. The chain recombines TRBV3-1 with TRBJ2-2; D is uncertain. The CDR3 runs to 14 residues. Trimming took off 6 bases at V and 0 bases at J, with 8 bases between the two ends. Germline CDR1 and CDR2: LGHDT and YNNKEL (reference sequence). The DNA of the CDR3 is TGTGCCAGCAGTTGGGTGACGAACACCGGGGAGCTGTTTTTT. Amino acid sequence: CASSWVTNTGELFF.

V usage is TRBV12-5 and J usage is TRBJ1-1; D not resolved. Trimming pared 0 bases from V and 3 bases from J, leaving 17 bases between. The CDR3 extends over 17 amino acids. Germline CDR1 is LGHNT and CDR2 is FRNRAP. This CDR3 reads CASGLVGPGSLDTEAFF. The CDR3 region has the DNA TGTGCTAGTGGTTTGGTAGGGCCAGGCTCCCTTGACACTGAAGCTTTCTTT. The whole variable domain, remainder taken from reference TRBV12-5 and TRBJ1-1, is DARVTQTPRHKVTEMGQEVTMRCQPILGHNTVFWYRQTMMQGLELLAYFRNRAPLDDSGMPKDRFSAEMPDATLATLKIQPSEPRDSAVYFCASGLVGPGSLDTEAFFGQGTRLTVV.

This clonotype appeared a few times. The CDR3 region has the DNA TGCGCCAGCAGCCAAACGGGACAGACCCAACGTGGCTACACCTTC. The encoded protein is CASSQTGQTQRGYTF. V gene TRBV4-1 combines with J gene TRBJ1-2; 7 bases line up with TRBD1. The CDR3 length is 15 residues. Germline V gene lookup returns CDR1 MGHRA and CDR2 YSYEKL. The V segment lost 2 bases and the J segment 7 bases; nucleotides outside the gene matches: 10.

This clonotype was counted between two and nine times. The chain employs TRBV7-9 and TRBJ2-5; 7 bases agree with TRBD1. With V trimmed by 7 bases and J by 5 bases, 13 bases remained unmatched. CDR1 and CDR2 (germline): SEHNR, FQNEAQ (reference sequence). This CDR3 region has 15 residues. The CDR3: CASTNRGIPGETQYF. The DNA for the CDR3 is TGTGCCAGCACCAACAGGGGCATCCCGGGGGAGACCCAGTACTTC.

This clonotype has a handful of counts. The genes are TRBV6-6 and TRBJ1-3; no clear D. The CDR3 runs 13 residues. Germline values: CDR1 MNHNY, CDR2 SVGAGI (reference sequence). The germline V and J ends were trimmed by 2 bases and 2 bases, with 4 bases remaining between them. CDR3: CASSYRPGNTIYF. As DNA, the CDR3 is TGTGCCAGCAGTTACCGCCCTGGAAACACCATATATTTT.

This clonotype was observed a handful of times. The chain combines TRBV19 with TRBJ2-5; the D is unclear. The germline CDR1 and CDR2 sequences are LNHDA and SQIVND (reference sequence). Trimming cost V 3 bases and J 7 bases, with 12 bases left between them. The CDR3 covers 13 residues. The CDR3 nucleotides read TGTGCCAGTAGTATCCAGACCCGAGGGACCCAGTACTTC. It encodes CASSIQTRGTQYF.

There are a few counts of this clonotype. V and J are TRBV29-1 and TRBJ2-4; D uncertain. The CDR3 covers 12 residues. The germline V and J ends were trimmed by 3 bases and 3 bases, with 6 bases remaining between them. Looked up from germline, CDR1 is SQVTM and CDR2 is ANQGSEA. CDR3 amino acids: CSVDLGKNIQYF. In DNA, the CDR3 is TGCAGCGTTGACTTGGGCAAAAACATTCAGTACTTC.

The rearrangement joins TRBV6-5 to TRBJ1-6, with 9 bases identical to TRBD1. Germline CDR1 is MNHEY and CDR2 is SVGAGI. The CDR3 is 15 amino acids. J was trimmed by 9 bases and V by 4 bases; bases with no gene match: 7. Here the CDR3 reads CASSSRDRVSSPLHF. In nucleotides, the CDR3 is TGTGCCAGCAGTTCCCGGGACAGGGTCAGTTCACCCCTCCACTTT.

The gene calls are TRBV4-3 and TRBJ2-2; 11 bases line up with TRBD2. The CDR3 is made up of 18 amino acids. J gave up 7 bases and V 4 bases, and 14 bases lay outside the gene matches. Germline loops: CDR1 LGHNA, CDR2 YSLEER. In nucleotides, the CDR3 is TGCGCCAGCAGCCGGGAACTTAGCGGGGGGGCCCTGAGCGGGGAGCTGTTTTTT. Amino acid sequence: CASSRELSGGALSGELFF.

V gene TRBV14 combines with J gene TRBJ1-2; D unclear. Germline values: CDR1 SGHDN, CDR2 FVKESK. V lost 3 bases to trimming and J lost 6 bases, with 8 bases between them. The CDR3 is 12 amino acids. The CDR3 loop reads CASSQQQDGYTF. The CDR3 DNA sequence: TGTGCCAGCAGCCAGCAGCAGGATGGCTACACCTTC.

This chain uses TRBV6-5 with TRBJ1-1; 7 bases agree with TRBD1. Per germline, CDR1 MNHEY and CDR2 SVGAGI. Trimming removed 6 bases from V and 6 bases from J; junction bases left unmatched: 7. This CDR3 region has 13 residues. CDR3: CASSPGGFAEAFF. DNA for the CDR3: TGTGCCAGCAGCCCAGGGGGATTCGCTGAAGCTTTCTTT.